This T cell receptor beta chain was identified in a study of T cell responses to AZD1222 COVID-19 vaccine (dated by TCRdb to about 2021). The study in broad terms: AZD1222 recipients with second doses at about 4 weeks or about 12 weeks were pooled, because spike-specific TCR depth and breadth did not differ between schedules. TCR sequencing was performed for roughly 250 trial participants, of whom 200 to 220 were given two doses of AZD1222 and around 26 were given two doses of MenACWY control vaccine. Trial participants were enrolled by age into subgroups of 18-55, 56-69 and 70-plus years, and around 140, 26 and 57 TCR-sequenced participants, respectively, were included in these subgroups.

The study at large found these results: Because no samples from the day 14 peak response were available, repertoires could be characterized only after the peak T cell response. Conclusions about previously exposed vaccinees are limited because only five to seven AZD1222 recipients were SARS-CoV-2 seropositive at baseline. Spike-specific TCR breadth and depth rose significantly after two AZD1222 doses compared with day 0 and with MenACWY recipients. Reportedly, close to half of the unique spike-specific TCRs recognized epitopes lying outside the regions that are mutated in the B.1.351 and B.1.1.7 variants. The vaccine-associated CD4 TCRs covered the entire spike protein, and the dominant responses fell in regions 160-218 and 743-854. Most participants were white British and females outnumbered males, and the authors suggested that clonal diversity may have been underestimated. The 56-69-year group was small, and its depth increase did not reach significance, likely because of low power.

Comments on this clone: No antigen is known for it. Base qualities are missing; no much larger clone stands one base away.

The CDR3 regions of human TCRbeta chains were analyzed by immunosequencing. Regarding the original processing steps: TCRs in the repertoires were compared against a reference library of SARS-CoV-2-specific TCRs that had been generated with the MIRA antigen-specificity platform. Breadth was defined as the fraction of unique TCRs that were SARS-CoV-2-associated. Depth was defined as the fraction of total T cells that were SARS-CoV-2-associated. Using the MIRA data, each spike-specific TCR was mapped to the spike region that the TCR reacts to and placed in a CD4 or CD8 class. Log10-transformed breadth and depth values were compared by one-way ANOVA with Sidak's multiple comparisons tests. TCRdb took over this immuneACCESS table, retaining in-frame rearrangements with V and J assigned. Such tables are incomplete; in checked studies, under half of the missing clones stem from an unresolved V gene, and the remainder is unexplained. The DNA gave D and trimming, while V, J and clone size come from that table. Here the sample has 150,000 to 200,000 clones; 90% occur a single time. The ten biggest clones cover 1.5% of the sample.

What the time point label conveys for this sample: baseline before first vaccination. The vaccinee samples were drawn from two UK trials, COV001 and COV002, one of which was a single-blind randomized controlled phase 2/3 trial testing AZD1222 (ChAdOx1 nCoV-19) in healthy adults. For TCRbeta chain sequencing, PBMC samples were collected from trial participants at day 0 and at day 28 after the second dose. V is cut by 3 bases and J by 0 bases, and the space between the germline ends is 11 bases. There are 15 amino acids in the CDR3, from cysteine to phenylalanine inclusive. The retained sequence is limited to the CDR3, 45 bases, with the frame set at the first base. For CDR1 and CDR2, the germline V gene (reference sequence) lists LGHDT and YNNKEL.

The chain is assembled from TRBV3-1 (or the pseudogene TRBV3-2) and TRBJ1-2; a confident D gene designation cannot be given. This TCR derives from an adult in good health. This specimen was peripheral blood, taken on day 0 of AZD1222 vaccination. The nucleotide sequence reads TGTGCCAGCAGCCAGGAGGGCAGACCTAACTATGGCTACACCTTC. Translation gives CASSQEGRPNYGYTF.